A selection of T cell receptor beta chains follows, all from one sample in a study of T cells in Graves' hyperthyroidism and ophthalmopathy. TCRdb reanalysed the multiplex PCR reads using MiXCR and keeps one entry per CDR3 protein. Found here are 550,000 to 850,000 distinct CDR3 sequences, around 20% of them singletons; the top ten hold around 17%. Sample: blood. The receptor set was obtained from a woman between 50 and 59 years old with Graves' hyperthyroidism that later progressed to Graves' ophthalmopathy. Each CDR3 is given with its conserved first and last residue. Fields, in order: V gene, D gene, clone size, J gene, CDR3 protein, CDR3 DNA. D genes are given only for firm matches. Some rows have no size entry. The others give once, few or many, or a class for an expanded clone.

v_gene: TRBV9; d_gene: TRBD2; abundance: once; j_gene: TRBJ2-5; CDR3aa: CASSVAGGGEETQYF; CDR3nt: TGTGCCAGCAGCGTAGCTGGCGGGGGGGAAGAGACCCAGTACTTC
v_gene: TRBV3-1; d_gene: TRBD1; abundance: many; j_gene: TRBJ2-7; CDR3aa: CASSHGTVSEQYF; CDR3nt: TGTGCCAGCAGCCACGGGACAGTCTCCGAGCAGTACTTC
v_gene: TRBV3-1; d_gene: TRBD2; abundance: NA; j_gene: TRBJ2-5; CDR3aa: CASSQASGGAQETQYF; CDR3nt: TGTGCCAGCAGCCAAGCCAGCGGGGGGGCCCAAGAGACCCAGTACTTC
v_gene: TRBV19; d_gene: TRBD1; abundance: NA; j_gene: TRBJ1-2; CDR3aa: CASSMGTGAIRDGYTF; CDR3nt: TGTGCCAGTAGTATGGGGACAGGGGCCATCCGGGATGGCTACACCTTC
v_gene: TRBV5-8; d_gene: NA; abundance: few; j_gene: TRBJ1-2; CDR3aa: CASSPDRIYGYTF; CDR3nt: TGTGCCAGCAGCCCTGACAGAATTTATGGCTACACCTTC
v_gene: TRBV12-3/TRBV12-4; d_gene: TRBD1; abundance: NA; j_gene: TRBJ1-4; CDR3aa: CASRGGQHNEKLFF; CDR3nt: TGTGCCAGCAGGGGGGGACAGCATAATGAAAAACTGTTTTTT
v_gene: TRBV29-1; d_gene: TRBD1; abundance: few; j_gene: TRBJ2-7; CDR3aa: CSGGVQGASYEQYF; CDR3nt: TGCAGCGGTGGGGTTCAGGGGGCGTCCTACGAGCAGTACTTC
v_gene: TRBV30; d_gene: NA; abundance: many; j_gene: TRBJ1-3; CDR3aa: CAWGGGRISGNTIYF; CDR3nt: TGTGCCTGGGGTGGAGGACGTATCTCTGGAAACACCATATATTTT
v_gene: TRBV6-6; d_gene: NA; abundance: few; j_gene: TRBJ2-1; CDR3aa: CASSYGAGEQFF; CDR3nt: TGTGCCAGCAGTTACGGGGCGGGGGAGCAGTTCTTC
v_gene: TRBV20-1; d_gene: TRBD1; abundance: few; j_gene: TRBJ2-7; CDR3aa: CSARRTGAPSYEQYF; CDR3nt: TGCAGTGCTAGAAGGACAGGGGCTCCCTCCTACGAGCAGTACTTC
v_gene: TRBV5-1; d_gene: TRBD1; abundance: few; j_gene: TRBJ2-1; CDR3aa: CASSLDGQGINEQFF; CDR3nt: TGCGCCAGCAGCTTAGACGGACAGGGAATAAATGAGCAGTTCTTC
v_gene: TRBV29-1; d_gene: TRBD1; abundance: NA; j_gene: TRBJ1-3; CDR3aa: CSVATGVSGNTIYF; CDR3nt: TGCAGCGTAGCAACAGGGGTTTCTGGAAACACCATATATTTT